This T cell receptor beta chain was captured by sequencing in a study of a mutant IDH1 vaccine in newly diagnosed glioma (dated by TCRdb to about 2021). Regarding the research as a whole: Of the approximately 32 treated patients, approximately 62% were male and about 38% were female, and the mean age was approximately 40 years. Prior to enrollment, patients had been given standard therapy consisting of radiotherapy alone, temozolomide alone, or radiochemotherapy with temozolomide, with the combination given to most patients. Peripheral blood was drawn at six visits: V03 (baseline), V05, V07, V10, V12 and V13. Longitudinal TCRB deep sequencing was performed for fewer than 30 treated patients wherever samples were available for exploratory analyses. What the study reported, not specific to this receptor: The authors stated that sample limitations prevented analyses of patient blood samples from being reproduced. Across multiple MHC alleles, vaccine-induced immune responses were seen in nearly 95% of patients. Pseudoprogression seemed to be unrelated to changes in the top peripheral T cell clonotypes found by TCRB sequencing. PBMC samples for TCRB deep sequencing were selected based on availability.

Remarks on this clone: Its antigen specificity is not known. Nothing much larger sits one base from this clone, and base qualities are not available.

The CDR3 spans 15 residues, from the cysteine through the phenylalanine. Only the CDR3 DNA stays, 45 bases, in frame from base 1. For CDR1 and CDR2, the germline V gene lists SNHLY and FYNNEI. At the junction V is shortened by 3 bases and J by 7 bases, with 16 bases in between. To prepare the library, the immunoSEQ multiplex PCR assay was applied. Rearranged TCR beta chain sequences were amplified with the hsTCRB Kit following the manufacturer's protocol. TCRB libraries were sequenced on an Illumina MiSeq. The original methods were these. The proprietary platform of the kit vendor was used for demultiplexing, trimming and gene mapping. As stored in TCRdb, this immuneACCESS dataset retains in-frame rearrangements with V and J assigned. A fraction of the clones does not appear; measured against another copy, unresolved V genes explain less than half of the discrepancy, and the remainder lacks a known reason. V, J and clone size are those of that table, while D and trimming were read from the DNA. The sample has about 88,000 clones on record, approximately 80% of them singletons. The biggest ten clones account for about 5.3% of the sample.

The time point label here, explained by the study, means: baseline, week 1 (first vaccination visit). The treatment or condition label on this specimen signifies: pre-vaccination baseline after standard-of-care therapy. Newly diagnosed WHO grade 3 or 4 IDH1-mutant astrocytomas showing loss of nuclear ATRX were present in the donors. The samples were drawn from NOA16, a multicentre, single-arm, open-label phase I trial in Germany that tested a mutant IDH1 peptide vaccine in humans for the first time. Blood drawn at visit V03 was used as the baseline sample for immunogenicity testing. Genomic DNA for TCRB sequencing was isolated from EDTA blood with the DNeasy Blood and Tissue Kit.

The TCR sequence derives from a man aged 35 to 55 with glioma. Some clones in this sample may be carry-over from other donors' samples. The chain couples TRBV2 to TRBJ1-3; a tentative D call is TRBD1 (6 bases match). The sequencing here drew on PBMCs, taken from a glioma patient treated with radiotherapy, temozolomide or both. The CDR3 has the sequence CASSELEQGVNTIYF. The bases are TGTGCCAGCAGTGAGTTAGAACAGGGAGTGAACACCATATATTTT.